Below, 8 T cell receptor beta chains from the same sample are listed, as sequenced in a study of vaccination and CD4 T cells after COVID-19 (dated by TCRdb to the early 2020s). Libraries were built with PCR. The sequencing machine was an Illumina iSeq 100. TCR sequencing of DNA from cultured CD4+ T cells used the Oncomine TCR Beta short-read assay at the Johns Hopkins FTIC core. Using fastp at Q25 and MiXCR, TCRdb reprocessed the public reads and kept productive beta chains. CDR3 protein sequences are deduplicated, and each keeps its most common genes and DNA. The sample table shows about 20,000 distinct CDR3 sequences, and around 55% are seen once. The ten largest clonotypes hold approximately 7.5% of the sample. These receptors have no identified antigens. This specimen's treatment or condition label, interpreted: roughly ten-day PBMC culture with coronavirus spike peptide pools or control peptides (ViraFEST assay).

The sequenced sample consisted of CD4+ T cells from blood, cultured in vitro. The receptor set was obtained from a human donor who had recovered from COVID-19.

This clonotype was seen a few times. The chain has TRBV7-3 and TRBJ2-5; 10 bases match TRBD2. CDR3 length equals 15 residues. CDR1 and CDR2 (germline): SGHTA, FQGTGA. The V segment lost 6 bases and the J segment 5 bases; nucleotides outside the gene matches: 9. The CDR3 DNA follows: TGTGCCAGCAGGAAACCGGGACTAGCGCGGGAGACCCAGTACTTC. Residues: CASRKPGLARETQYF.

The J gene is TRBJ2-5, the V gene TRBV24-1; possible D gene TRBD1, 6 bases. Trimming removed 5 bases from V and 4 bases from J, with 19 bases in between. Germline loops: CDR1 KGHDR, CDR2 SFDVKD. This CDR3 spans 16 amino acids. The DNA of the CDR3 is TGTGCCACCAGTGTTGTTCTTGTGGCAGGGGTAGAGACCCAGTACTTC. This gives the protein CATSVVLVAGVETQYF.

The CDR3 nucleotides read TGTGCCAGCAGTTGGGGGGGCAGCTCCTACAATGAGCAGTTCTTC. Translated, it gives CASSWGGSSYNEQFF. The genes are TRBV12-3 or TRBV12-4 and TRBJ2-1; a possible D gene is TRBD2 (7 bases). Trimming removed 4 bases at V and 0 bases at J, with 10 bases between. The CDR3 sequence is 15 residues long.

The chain carries TRBV20-1 and TRBJ1-2, with TRBD1 as a possible D gene (6 bases). Looked up from germline, CDR1 is DFQATT and CDR2 is SNEGSKA (reference sequence). CDR3 size: 12 residues. CDR3 residues: CSLAGADYGYTF. In nucleotides, the CDR3 is TGCAGCCTAGCGGGGGCGGACTATGGCTACACCTTC.

The chain joins TRBV29-1 to TRBJ1-2; 7 nucleotides agree with TRBD1. Germline V gene data show CDR1 as SQVTM and CDR2 as ANQGSEA. The CDR3 length is 13 residues. V was clipped by 3 bases and J by 6 bases; unmatched bases: 7. This CDR3 is CSVERQGRHGYTF. The CDR3 DNA is TGCAGCGTTGAGCGACAGGGAAGGCATGGCTACACCTTC.

The V call is TRBV10-3, the J call TRBJ2-1, with 9 bases identical to TRBD2. This CDR3 comprises 19 residues. V gave up 0 bases and J gave up 13 bases; unmatched junction bases: 22. Germline V lookup: CDR1 ENHRY, CDR2 SYGVKD. This CDR3 is CAISESPLRRAGLAERQFF. As DNA, the CDR3 is TGTGCCATCAGTGAGTCTCCTCTTCGTCGTGCGGGACTAGCAGAAAGACAGTTCTTC.

Here the CDR3 reads CSARGTSGGSSYNEQFF. Here the CDR3 DNA reads TGCAGTGCTAGAGGGACTAGCGGCGGTAGCTCCTACAATGAGCAGTTCTTC. This chain links TRBV20-1 with TRBJ2-1; TRBD2 matches 10 bases. This CDR3 is built from 17 residues. V shed 1 base, J shed 0 bases, and the junction held 6 bases outside the gene matches. Germline V gives CDR1 DFQATT, CDR2 SNEGSKA (reference sequence).

The chain combines TRBV2 with TRBJ2-7, with D perhaps TRBD1 (7 bases). Trimming stripped 4 bases from V and 5 bases from J, with 15 bases between. CDR3 size: 14 residues. Germline assignment: CDR1 SNHLY and CDR2 FYNNEI. The CDR3 loop is CASSVAQGGHEQYF. CDR3 bases: TGTGCCAGCAGTGTGGCTCAGGGGGGCCACGAGCAGTACTTC.